The 25 T cell receptor beta chains below come from one sample, sequenced in a study of T cell clonality in common variable immunodeficiency. The data were produced by immunoSEQ multiplex PCR, yet TCRdb's version contains in-frame clones alone and is incomplete. Sampling found fewer than 75,000 clones, none seen once. Sequencing was done on a sample of peripheral blood mononuclear cells. These receptors all come from a person between 18 and 69 years old in good health.

This clone came up many times. The missing CDR3 end, 3 residues past where the read stops, is filled in from the germline J gene. J is TRBJ1-2 and V is TRBV5-1; D unresolved. Trimming removed 0 bases from V and 6 bases from J, with 6 bases in between. CDR3 size: 12 residues. Germline V gives CDR1 SGHRS, CDR2 YFSETQ. CDR3 sequence reads: CASSLGADGYTF. The sequenced part of the CDR3 DNA is TGCGCCAGCAGCTTGGGGGCAGATGGC.

As to this clone: Sequencing ends 3 residues short of the CDR3 end; the germline J gene provides the rest. The V gene is TRBV18, the J gene TRBJ2-7; the match to TRBD1 covers 8 bases. The trim removed 3 bases at V and 4 bases at J, leaving 17 bases unmatched. Germline V gives CDR1 KGHSH, CDR2 LQKENI. This CDR3 is built from 18 residues. The CDR3 loop is CASSPNQRQGAIGYEQYF. CDR3 DNA, as far as it was read: TGTGCCAGCTCACCCAACCAACGGCAGGGGGCAATCGGTTACGAG.

In this sample, this clone turned up many times. CDR3 sequence reads: CASSLSGTGDAGELFF. Partial CDR3 DNA: TGTGCCAGCAGTTTGTCCGGGACAGGGGACGCCGGGGAG. The chain has TRBV28 and TRBJ2-2; TRBD1 aligns across 10 bases. The missing CDR3 end, 3 residues past where the read stops, is filled in from the germline J gene. The CDR3 runs to 16 residues. CDR1 and CDR2 (germline): MDHEN, SYDVKM. Unmatched junction bases numbered 7, after V lost 3 bases and J lost 6 bases.

This clone was detected ten times or more. The CDR3 extends 3 residues past the end of the read, so its final part is completed from the germline J gene. The chain employs TRBV6-1 and TRBJ2-7; perhaps TRBD2 as D (5 bases). Between the trimmed V and J ends, which lost 4 bases and 2 bases, there was a span of 12 bases. This CDR3 is 14 amino acids long. The germline V gene encodes CDR1 MNHNS and CDR2 SASEGT. This CDR3 is CASSAVVRAYEQYF. The sequenced CDR3 bases are TGTGCCAGCAGTGCGGTAGTGCGGGCCTACGAG.

The sample holds many counts of this clone. Read sequence stops 3 residues before the CDR3 end, and the germline J gene provides the missing end. The genes are TRBV4-2 and TRBJ2-3; the D call may be TRBD1 or TRBD2 (7 bases each). Germline CDR1 reads LGHNA; CDR2 reads YNFKEQ. The CDR3 length is 17 residues. V was pared by 3 bases and J by 3 bases, with 19 bases between. This chain's CDR3 is CASSQRQGWEGTDTQYF. The DNA read from the CDR3 is TGTGCCAGCAGCCAGAGACAGGGATGGGAGGGGACAGATACG.

This clone has a handful of counts. The read terminates 3 residues ahead of where the CDR3 ends, so the germline J gene completes it. This chain links TRBV7-9 with TRBJ2-1; 7 bases map to TRBD1. The length of the CDR3 is 15 residues. In germline, CDR1 is SEHNR, CDR2 FQNEAQ (reference sequence). J lost 8 bases, V lost 5 bases, and 12 bases had no gene match. Partial CDR3 DNA: TGTGCCAGCAGCCCCGACAGGGTGTTAGGCTATGAG. Translating gives CASSPDRVLGYE. The whole CDR3 sequence reads CASSPDRVLGYEQFF.

This clone appeared many times. The part of the CDR3 DNA that was read is TGCAGCGTCCGGACTAGCGGGAGTCCCACAGATACG. It yields the protein CSVRTSGSPTDT. The complete CDR3 reads CSVRTSGSPTDTQYF. This chain uses TRBV29-1 with TRBJ2-3; TRBD2 aligns across 13 bases. Read sequence stops 3 residues before the CDR3 end, and the germline J gene provides the missing end. This CDR3 comprises 15 residues. J was trimmed by 2 bases and V by 6 bases; bases with no gene match: 5. Germline assignment: CDR1 SQVTM and CDR2 ANQGSEA.

Ten or more counts support this clone. Read data end 3 residues before the CDR3 end; the end is taken from the germline J gene. This chain connects TRBV10-3 to TRBJ2-1; the match to TRBD2 covers 9 bases. The germline V gene has CDR1 ENHRY and CDR2 SYGVKD. V lost 4 bases, J lost 7 bases, and 5 bases stayed unmatched. This CDR3 is built from 14 residues. CDR3 bases read: TGTGCCATCAGTGGGATAGCGGGAGAAAATGAG. It translates to CAISGIAGENE. The full CDR3 reads CAISGIAGENEQFF.

This clone was counted at least ten times. The read stops 3 residues short of the end of the CDR3; the missing end is completed from the germline J gene. V and J are TRBV29-1 and TRBJ2-2; D might be TRBD2 (6 bases). The length of the CDR3 is 14 residues. CDR1 SQVTM and CDR2 ANQGSEA come from the germline V gene. V was clipped by 3 bases and J by 6 bases, with 14 bases between them. The CDR3: CSVERRGSSGELFF. The sequenced CDR3 bases are TGCAGCGTTGAGCGGCGGGGAAGTTCCGGGGAG.

This clone was seen repeatedly, ten times or more. The CDR3 end lies 3 residues beyond the end of the read and is filled in from the germline J gene. The V call is TRBV19, the J call TRBJ2-1; 11 bases map to TRBD2. The ends lost 5 bases at V and 1 base at J; junction bases unmatched: 10. The CDR3 contains 18 residues. The germline gives CDR1 LNHDA, CDR2 SQIVND (reference sequence). The CDR3 bases that were read are TGTGCCAGTAGTCGGGGCGGTAGCGGGAGGGCTTCCTACAATGAG. It yields the protein CASSRGGSGRASYNE. The complete CDR3 protein is CASSRGGSGRASYNEQFF.

This clone was observed at least ten times. The sequence runs out 3 residues before the end of the CDR3; the remainder is reconstructed from the germline J gene. The gene calls are TRBV28 and TRBJ2-1, with 10 bases matching TRBD2. The CDR3 loop spans 16 amino acids. J was trimmed by 8 bases and V by 2 bases; bases with no gene match: 9. CDR1 is MDHEN and CDR2 is SYDVKM in the germline V gene. The CDR3 bases that were read are TGTGCCAGCAGTTTACCCAGACTAGCGGGTACATATGAG. Translated, it gives CASSLPRLAGTYE. The complete CDR3 reads CASSLPRLAGTYEQFF.

This clone showed up many times. Read coverage stops 3 residues before the CDR3 terminus; the germline J gene supplies the remainder. The chain uses TRBV5-1 and TRBJ2-1, with a tentative D call TRBD2 (6 bases). V was trimmed by 0 bases and J by 5 bases, leaving 12 bases between them. Germline CDR1 is SGHRS and CDR2 is YFSETQ. The CDR3 contains 15 residues. The DNA read from the CDR3 is TGCGCCAGCAGCTTGGGCCAGCGGGCCGACAATGAG. Its protein is CASSLGQRADNE. The complete CDR3 protein is CASSLGQRADNEQFF.

This clone came up many times. The read ends 3 residues before the CDR3 terminus; that terminus is restored from the germline J gene. The chain links TRBV6-1 to TRBJ2-3, with unresolved D. This CDR3 has 13 amino acids. V lost 4 bases to trimming and J lost 5 bases, with 10 bases between them. Germline CDR1 reads MNHNS; CDR2 reads SASEGT. CDR3 bases read: TGTGCCAGCAGTGCAGTGATTGTAGATACG. Amino acid sequence: CASSAVIVDT. The CDR3 reads in full as CASSAVIVDTQYF.

This clone was picked up many times. The read terminates 3 residues before the CDR3 end, so the remaining end is supplied by the germline J gene. V usage is TRBV20-1 and J usage is TRBJ2-7; TRBD2 matches 11 bases. The J segment lost 3 bases and the V segment lost 0 bases, leaving 4 bases of the junction unmatched. Germline values: CDR1 DFQATT, CDR2 SNEGSKA (reference sequence). CDR3 length: 15 amino acids. The CDR3: CSAREASGGIYEQYF. CDR3 DNA, as far as it was read: TGCAGTGCTAGAGAAGCTAGCGGGGGGATCTACGAG.

This clone was observed at least ten times. Read sequence stops 3 residues before the CDR3 end, and the germline J gene provides the missing end. This chain uses TRBV29-1 with TRBJ1-1; 8 positions agree with TRBD1. The J segment lost 4 bases and the V segment lost 5 bases, leaving 3 bases of the junction unmatched. There are 12 residues in the CDR3. The V gene's germline CDR1 is SQVTM and CDR2 ANQGSEA. CDR3 DNA (partial): TGCAGCGTTCAGGGGGCGACCACTGAA. This gives the protein CSVQGATTE. The full CDR3 protein reads CSVQGATTEAFF.

This clone was counted at least ten times. The CDR3 goes on 3 residues after the read ends, and that part is filled in from the germline J gene. The chain links TRBV10-3 to TRBJ2-7, with a weak D call TRBD1 (6 bases). V dropped 6 bases and J dropped 2 bases, with 20 bases sitting between them. Germline V gives CDR1 ENHRY, CDR2 SYGVKD. The CDR3 is 16 residues long. The CDR3: CAIRRTEKQGTYEQYF. CDR3 DNA (partial): TGTGCCATCAGGCGGACAGAGAAGCAGGGGACCTACGAG.

This clone has at least ten counts. The read finishes 3 residues shy of the CDR3 end, and the germline J gene is used to complete it. The chain uses TRBV12-3 or TRBV12-4 and TRBJ2-4; D remains ambiguous. CDR3 length: 16 residues. The V end lost 2 bases, the J end lost 1 base, and 12 bases lay between the germline ends. CDR3 DNA, as far as it was read: TGTGCCAGCAGTTTACTCGTCGACACCGCCAAAAACATT. Translation: CASSLLVDTAKNI. The full-length CDR3 reads as CASSLLVDTAKNIQYF.

There are many counts of this clone. The CDR3 extends 3 residues past the end of the read, so its final part is completed from the germline J gene. This chain links TRBV30 with TRBJ1-6, with no clear D. In germline, CDR1 is GTSNPN, CDR2 SVGIG (reference sequence). V was pared by 3 bases and J by 0 bases, with 3 bases between. This CDR3 spans 13 amino acids. The CDR3 spells CAWSSSYNSPLHF. The sequenced part of the CDR3 DNA is TGTGCCTGGAGCAGCTCCTATAATTCACCC. Using reference TRBV30 and TRBJ1-6 for the parts outside the CDR3, the full variable domain is SQTIHQWPATLVQPVGSPLSLECTVEGTSNPNLYWYRQAAGRGLQLLFYSVGIGQISSEVPQNLSASRPQDRQFILSSKKLLLSDSGFYLCAWSSSYNSPLHFGNGTRLTVT.

A note on this clone: The read comes to an end 3 residues before the CDR3 does, leaving the germline J gene to fill in the end. J is TRBJ2-1 and V is TRBV20-1; 9 bases map to TRBD2. The length of the CDR3 is 14 residues. V was pared by 1 base and J by 7 bases, with 5 bases of the junction left unmatched. Germline CDR1 and CDR2: DFQATT and SNEGSKA (reference sequence). CDR3 bases read: TGCAGTGCTAGAGGCGGGGGGGCCGGGAATGAG. This sequence encodes CSARGGGAGNE. The full CDR3 protein reads CSARGGGAGNEQFF.

At least ten counts were recorded for this clone. The read falls 3 residues short of the CDR3 end, and the missing part is taken from the germline J gene. This chain links TRBV5-1 with TRBJ2-3; D is unresolved. CDR1 and CDR2 from the germline V gene are SGHRS and YFSETQ. The CDR3 length is 14 residues. The V end lost 0 bases, the J end lost 2 bases, and 7 bases lay between the germline ends. CDR3 DNA (partial): TGCGCCAGCAGCTTGGTGGCTCCCACAGATACG. It is translated as CASSLVAPTDT. The whole CDR3 protein is CASSLVAPTDTQYF.

Ten or more counts support this clone. Read coverage stops 3 residues before the CDR3 terminus; the germline J gene supplies the remainder. The genes are TRBV30 and TRBJ1-2; no firm D call. The CDR3 is 12 amino acids. Trimming took off 6 bases at V and 1 base at J, with 9 bases between the two ends. CDR1 is GTSNPN, CDR2 SVGIG, per germline (reference sequence). The chain's CDR3 is CACGVYNYGYTF. The covered CDR3 bases are TGTGCCTGCGGGGTCTATAACTATGGC.

This clone was counted many times. The CDR3 is CASSETEFGSPLHF. CDR3 bases read: TGTGCCAGCAGTGAGACTGAATTTGGGTCACCC. The chain is built from TRBV6-4 and TRBJ1-6; D remains unclear. Sequencing ends 3 residues short of the CDR3 end; the germline J gene provides the rest. The CDR3 spans 14 residues. Trimming removed 3 bases at V and 10 bases at J, with 13 bases between. Germline assignment: CDR1 MRHNA and CDR2 SNTAGT.

In its sample, this clone was seen many times. The part of the CDR3 DNA that was read is TGTGCCAGCAGTGAAAGGCCGGCAGGGGCGAACACCGGGGAG. This codes for CASSERPAGANTGE. The entire CDR3 reads CASSERPAGANTGELFF. The chain employs TRBV6-1 and TRBJ2-2; maybe TRBD1 (6 bases). The read ends 3 residues before the CDR3 terminus; that terminus is restored from the germline J gene. Between the trimmed V and J ends, which lost 2 bases and 0 bases, there was a span of 13 bases. CDR3 length: 17 residues. Germline lookup yields CDR1 MNHNS and CDR2 SASEGT.

This clone was counted at least ten times. The sequence runs out 3 residues before the end of the CDR3; the remainder is reconstructed from the germline J gene. The chain carries TRBV7-3 and TRBJ2-6, with 7 bases matching TRBD1. The CDR3 covers 18 residues. Germline CDR1 and CDR2: SGHTA and FQGTGA. V lost 4 bases to trimming and J lost 0 bases; unmatched junction nucleotides: 9. The sequenced part of the CDR3 DNA is TGTGCCAGCAGCTCCCGGGACAGAAGCCTCTCTGGGGCCAACGTC. Translating it yields CASSSRDRSLSGANV. The full CDR3 sequence reads CASSSRDRSLSGANVLTF. Combining the CDR3 with reference TRBV7-3 and TRBJ2-6 gives the whole variable domain GAGVSQTPSNKVTEKGKYVELRCDPISGHTALYWYRQSLGQGPEFLIYFQGTGAADDSGLPNDRFFAVRPEGSVSTLKIQRTERGDSAVYLCASSSRDRSLSGANVLTFGAGSRLTVL.

This clone was seen at least ten times. The CDR3 end lies 3 residues beyond the end of the read and is filled in from the germline J gene. This rearrangement joins TRBV6-1 to TRBJ2-3; no clear D. Trimming removed 0 bases at V and 4 bases at J, with 17 bases between. CDR1 and CDR2 (germline): MNHNS, SASEGT. The length of the CDR3 is 17 residues. The CDR3: CASSEALGFGEADTQYF. The CDR3 DNA, read in part, is TGTGCCAGCAGTGAAGCGCTCGGGTTTGGAGAGGCAGATACG.